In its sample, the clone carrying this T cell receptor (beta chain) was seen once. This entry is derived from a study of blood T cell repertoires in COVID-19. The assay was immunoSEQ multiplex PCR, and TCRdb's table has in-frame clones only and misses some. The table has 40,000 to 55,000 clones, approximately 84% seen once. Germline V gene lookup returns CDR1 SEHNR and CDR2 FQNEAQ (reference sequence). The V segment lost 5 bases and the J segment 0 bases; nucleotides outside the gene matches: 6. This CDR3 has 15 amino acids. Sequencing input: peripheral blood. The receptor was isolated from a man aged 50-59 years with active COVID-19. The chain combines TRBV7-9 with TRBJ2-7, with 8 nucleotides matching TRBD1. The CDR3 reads CASSTRQGLSYEQYF. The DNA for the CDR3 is TGTGCCAGCAGCACTAGACAGGGGCTCTCCTACGAGCAGTACTTC.